The 23 T cell receptor beta chains below were found in one sample sequenced in a study of shared clonotypes between healthy human individuals. The table came from immunoSEQ multiplex PCR; TCRdb's copy has only in-frame clones and leaves some out. Here the sample spans some 500,000 clones, roughly 95% being singletons. Material for sequencing was naive CD4+ T cells sorted from blood. The subset here: CD45RA+ positively selected. These receptors all come from a woman aged 30 to 39 in good health.

This CDR3 reads CASSSLTSGSTDTQYF. The CDR3 DNA is TGTGCCAGCAGCTCGCTGACTAGCGGAAGCACAGATACGCAGTATTTT. This sequence joins TRBV5-4 and TRBJ2-3; 9 positions match TRBD2. Trimming took 3 bases from V and 0 from J; bases not matched to a gene: 5. The CDR3 loop spans 16 amino acids. Germline loops: CDR1 SGHNT, CDR2 YYREEE (reference sequence).

The V and J genes are TRBV6-5 and TRBJ1-2; D uncertain. Germline assignment: CDR1 MNHEY and CDR2 SVGAGI. Deletions cut 11 bases from V and 8 bases from J, with 24 bases between. The CDR3 consists of 14 residues. The CDR3 reads CASGGEPVTEGYTF. In nucleotides, the CDR3 is TGTGCCTCCGGTGGGGAGCCAGTAACAGAGGGCTACACCTTC.

V usage is TRBV11-2 and J usage is TRBJ2-7; TRBD1 matches at 9 bases. Trimming removed 5 bases from V and 2 bases from J; junction bases left unmatched: 4. The CDR3 is 14 amino acids. CDR1 SGHAT and CDR2 FQNNGV come from the germline V gene. CDR3 region: CASSRNRGPYEQYF. The CDR3 coding sequence is TGTGCCAGCAGCAGGAACAGGGGGCCCTACGAGCAGTACTTC.

The chain has TRBV5-5 and TRBJ1-5; D remains unclear. Germline CDR1 SGHKS, CDR2 YYEKEE (reference sequence). This CDR3 comprises 14 residues. The V gene lost 0 bases and the J gene lost 7 bases, with 11 bases spanning the gap. The CDR3 DNA sequence: TGTGCCAGCAGCTTGGTGGTCAGTACACAGCCCCAGCATTTT. Translated, it gives CASSLVVSTQPQHF.

This sequence joins TRBV5-1 and TRBJ2-7; no firm D call. Trimming left V 4 bases short and J 6 bases short, with 8 bases between. The CDR3 contains 11 residues. Per germline, CDR1 SGHRS and CDR2 YFSETQ. The DNA for the CDR3 is TGCGCCAGCAGCGGTCCTAGCGAGCAGTACTTC. Amino acids: CASSGPSEQYF. The full variable domain, with the rest looked up from reference TRBV5-1 and TRBJ2-7, is KAGVTQTPRYLIKTRGQQVTLSCSPISGHRSVSWYQQTPGQGLQFLFEYFSETQRNKGNFPGRFSGRQFSNSRSEMNVSTLELGDSALYLCASSGPSEQYFGPGTRLTVT.

The genes are TRBV12-2 and TRBJ1-5; TRBD1, the D gene given by the table, was not confirmed from the DNA. TRBV12-2 is assigned pseudogene status. This CDR3 comprises 16 residues. CDR3: CASRLVFWDNDQPQHF. The CDR3 DNA follows: TGTGCAAGTCGCTTAGTGTTCTGGGACAACGATCAGCCCCAGCATTTT.

V and J are TRBV4-1 and TRBJ2-7; D uncertain. Germline V gives CDR1 MGHRA, CDR2 YSYEKL. Trimming shortened V by 7 bases and J by 6 bases, and 4 bases separated the two germline ends. This CDR3 spans 9 amino acids. CDR3 protein: CASTPEQYF. CDR3 nucleotides: TGCGCCAGCACCCCCGAGCAGTACTTC.

The chain employs TRBV5-1 and TRBJ2-4; D call uncertain. In germline, CDR1 is SGHRS, CDR2 YFSETQ. The CDR3 consists of 17 residues. Trimming took 4 bases from V and 0 from J, leaving 17 bases between them. The CDR3, as DNA: TGCGCCAGCAGCCCGCGTCCGGCGATAGGAGCCAAAAACATTCAGTACTTC. This translates into CASSPRPAIGAKNIQYF.

The CDR3 DNA reads TGTGCCAGTAGTCTGAAATCCGGGACTAGCGGCTACAATGAGCAGTTCTTC. This encodes CASSLKSGTSGYNEQFF. The chain links TRBV19 to TRBJ2-1; 11 bases are shared with TRBD2. Germline lookup yields CDR1 LNHDA and CDR2 SQIVND (reference sequence). With V trimmed by 5 bases and J by 3 bases, 9 bases remained unmatched. This CDR3 comprises 17 residues.

The chain combines TRBV19 with TRBJ2-1; D ambiguous. There are 14 residues in the CDR3. Trimming stripped 7 bases from V and 5 bases from J, with 15 bases between. Per the germline V gene, CDR1 is LNHDA and CDR2 is SQIVND (reference sequence). CDR3 coding DNA: TGTGCCAGTAATAGCTGGCGATCCAACAATGAGCAGTTCTTC. It encodes CASNSWRSNNEQFF.

The chain employs TRBV27 and TRBJ2-7, with TRBD2 as a possible D gene (6 bases). Looked up from germline, CDR1 is MNHEY and CDR2 is SMNVEV (reference sequence). V was shortened by 6 bases and J by 3 bases, with 15 bases between the two germline ends. CDR3 length: 14 residues. The CDR3: CASRPPGVSYEQYF. CDR3 bases: TGTGCCAGCAGGCCTCCGGGGGTAAGCTACGAGCAGTACTTC.

The chain couples TRBV5-1 to TRBJ2-3; D remains ambiguous. Germline loops: CDR1 SGHRS, CDR2 YFSETQ. The CDR3 has 13 amino acids. Trimming pared 5 bases from V and 1 base from J, leaving 8 bases between. The DNA of the CDR3 is TGCGCCAGCAGAGACCGGGGCACAGATACGCAGTATTTT. Amino acid sequence: CASRDRGTDTQYF.

The J gene is TRBJ2-5, the V gene TRBV11-2; D is unclear. Germline CDR1 is SGHAT and CDR2 is FQNNGV. This CDR3 contains 16 residues. Trimming left V 5 bases short and J 6 bases short, with 22 bases between. CDR3 nucleotides: TGTGCCAGCAGCAGCTTAAGGGAACCGCGCAGTAAGACCCAGTACTTC. Translation: CASSSLREPRSKTQYF.

CDR3 bases: TGTGCCAGCAGTCCGACTAGCGGCCTCTACGAGCAGTACTTC. Translation gives CASSPTSGLYEQYF. The chain uses TRBV28 and TRBJ2-7; 9 positions agree with TRBD2. V trimming: 5 bases; J trimming: 3 bases; junction bases outside the gene matches: 5. The CDR3 runs 14 residues. Germline-derived CDR1 and CDR2 are MDHEN and SYDVKM.

The chain carries TRBV11-2 and TRBJ2-5; TRBD2 is a possible D gene (6 bases). The J call may be incorrect, as the DNA end agrees better with TRBJ2-7. The length of the CDR3 is 15 residues. The germline gives CDR1 SGHAT, CDR2 FQNNGV. Written as DNA, the CDR3 is TGTGCCAGCAGCTTAGACGGCGTCCCGGGAGACGAGCAGTACTTC. Protein sequence: CASSLDGVPGDEQYF.

The chain carries TRBV29-1 and TRBJ2-2, with D possibly matching TRBD2 (5 bases). This CDR3 is 13 amino acids long. Trimming shortened V by 5 bases and J by 3 bases, and 10 bases separated the two germline ends. Germline CDR1 and CDR2: SQVTM and ANQGSEA. The CDR3 sequence is CSVTRTYTGELFF. CDR3 DNA: TGCAGCGTTACTAGGACGTACACCGGGGAGCTGTTTTTT.

The chain has TRBV5-1 and TRBJ2-5; D possibly corresponds to TRBD1 (6 bases). The CDR3 totals 13 residues. V was clipped by 5 bases and J by 5 bases, with 13 bases between them. The germline V gene encodes CDR1 SGHRS and CDR2 YFSETQ. The CDR3 DNA reads as TGCGCCAGCAGTGGCTTGAGGGGGGAGACCCAGTACTTC. Translated: CASSGLRGETQYF.

The chain recombines TRBV13 with TRBJ2-7, with 7 bases lining up with TRBD2. The CDR3 runs 13 residues. Germline assignment: CDR1 PRHDT and CDR2 FYEKMQ (reference sequence). The J segment lost 3 bases and the V segment lost 5 bases, leaving 4 bases of the junction unmatched. This CDR3 reads CASSTRTSYEQYF. The CDR3 DNA follows: TGTGCCAGCAGCACCCGGACTAGCTACGAGCAGTACTTC.

CDR3 sequence: CASSPAGQGGNEQFF. The CDR3 bases are TGCGCCAGCAGCCCCGCGGGACAGGGAGGTAATGAGCAGTTCTTC. V and J are TRBV5-1 and TRBJ2-1, with 9 positions matching TRBD1. Germline lookup yields CDR1 SGHRS and CDR2 YFSETQ. Trimming at V came to 4 bases and at J to 7 bases, leaving 9 bases not matched to a gene. This CDR3 comprises 15 residues.

The CDR3 DNA sequence: TGTGCCAGCAGCTTAGCGCGGGGGGGATTCTCCTACGAGCAGTACTTC. It encodes CASSLARGGFSYEQYF. The gene calls are TRBV7-7 and TRBJ2-7; 9 bases line up with TRBD2. Germline CDR1 reads SSHAT; CDR2 reads FNYEAQ (reference sequence). The V segment lost 0 bases and the J segment 0 bases; nucleotides outside the gene matches: 3. The CDR3 contains 16 residues.

The rearrangement joins TRBV15 to TRBJ2-3; D is possibly TRBD1 or TRBD2 (5 bases each). This CDR3 comprises 15 residues. Per germline, CDR1 LNHNV and CDR2 YYDKDF (reference sequence). V was trimmed by 1 base and J by 6 bases, leaving 14 bases between them. The CDR3 here is CATSRVGDAFDTQYF. The DNA of the CDR3 is TGTGCCACCAGCAGAGTTGGGGACGCCTTTGATACGCAGTATTTT. Using reference TRBV15 and TRBJ2-3 for the parts outside the CDR3, the full variable domain is DAMVIQNPRYQVTQFGKPVTLSCSQTLNHNVMYWYQQKSSQAPKLLFHYYDKDFNNEADTPDNFQSRRPNTSFCFLDIRSPGLGDTAMYLCATSRVGDAFDTQYFGPGTRLTVL.

The V call is TRBV11-3, the J call TRBJ2-5; D could derive from TRBD1 or TRBD2 (5 bases each). CDR1 is SGHNT and CDR2 is YENEEA in the germline V gene. This CDR3 has 17 residues. Trimming took off 1 base at V and 3 bases at J, with 18 bases between the two ends. This chain's CDR3 is CASSLGIARGPEETQYF. The CDR3 coding sequence is TGTGCCAGCAGCTTAGGGATAGCGAGGGGTCCCGAAGAGACCCAGTACTTC. Using reference TRBV11-3 and TRBJ2-5 for the parts outside the CDR3, the full variable domain is EAGVVQSPRYKIIEKKQPVAFWCNPISGHNTLYWYLQNLGQGPELLIRYENEEAVDDSQLPKDRFSAERLKGVDSTLKIQPAELGDSAVYLCASSLGIARGPEETQYFGPGTRLLVL.

This rearrangement joins TRBV10-1 to TRBJ1-1; 9 bases are shared with TRBD1. The CDR3 is 13 residues long. The J segment lost 6 bases and the V segment lost 10 bases, leaving 9 bases of the junction unmatched. The germline V gene has CDR1 WNHNN and CDR2 SYGVQD (reference sequence). Here the CDR3 reads CATTSGQGSEAFF. CDR3 sequence (DNA): TGCGCCACCACTTCGGGACAGGGTTCTGAAGCTTTCTTT.